This is a list of T cell receptor beta chains from one sample in a study of T-cell reconstitution after alpha-beta-depleted transplantation in children. TCRdb used MiXCR to reprocess the PCR reads, holding one entry per CDR3 protein. The sample gives a few hundred thousand distinct CDR3 sequences, roughly 24% of which show up once; roughly 2.6% is in the top ten. This material consisted of PBMCs, taken before TCRalphabeta/CD19-depleted stem cell transplant. All receptors derive from a girl aged 2 to 9 with Fanconi anemia, due to receive a stem cell transplant. CDR3s include the opening cysteine and the closing phenylalanine or tryptophan. A D gene is named only where the DNA matches it firmly. Only some rows state a clone size, as once, few, many or a class for expanded clones.

v_gene: TRBV7-9; abundance: -; d_gene: -; j_gene: TRBJ2-3; CDR3aa: CASSPPDSPPDTQYF; CDR3nt: TGTGCCAGCAGCCCCCCGGACAGCCCTCCAGATACGCAGTATTTT
v_gene: TRBV12-5; abundance: -; d_gene: TRBD2; j_gene: TRBJ2-2; CDR3aa: CASGETSGYTGELFF; CDR3nt: TGTGCTAGTGGGGAAACTAGCGGTTACACCGGGGAGCTGTTTTTT
v_gene: TRBV20-1; abundance: many; d_gene: -; j_gene: TRBJ2-1; CDR3aa: CSARSRGSSYNEQFF; CDR3nt: TGCAGTGCTAGAAGTAGGGGGAGCTCCTACAATGAGCAGTTCTTC
v_gene: TRBV20-1; abundance: few; d_gene: -; j_gene: TRBJ1-1; CDR3aa: CSAREDRNTEAFF; CDR3nt: TGCAGTGCTAGAGAAGACAGGAACACTGAAGCTTTCTTT
v_gene: TRBV20-1; abundance: many; d_gene: TRBD1; j_gene: TRBJ2-7; CDR3aa: CSASNRGVYEQYF; CDR3nt: TGCAGTGCTAGCAACAGGGGGGTCTACGAGCAGTACTTC
v_gene: TRBV12-3/TRBV12-4; abundance: -; d_gene: TRBD2; j_gene: TRBJ2-5; CDR3aa: CASSLQLAGGPGETQYF; CDR3nt: TGTGCCAGCAGTTTGCAGTTAGCGGGAGGGCCGGGGGAGACCCAGTACTTC
v_gene: TRBV11-2; abundance: -; d_gene: TRBD2; j_gene: TRBJ2-1; CDR3aa: CASSAGLAGTNNEQFF; CDR3nt: TGTGCCAGCAGCGCCGGACTAGCGGGGACCAACAATGAGCAGTTCTTC
v_gene: TRBV28; abundance: -; d_gene: -; j_gene: TRBJ1-6; CDR3aa: CARFNSPLHF; CDR3nt: TGTGCCAGATTCAATTCACCCCTCCACTTT
v_gene: TRBV12-3/TRBV12-4; abundance: -; d_gene: -; j_gene: TRBJ2-1; CDR3aa: CASSKLEYNEQFF; CDR3nt: TGTGCCAGCAGCAAGCTAGAGTACAATGAGCAGTTCTTC
v_gene: TRBV12-3/TRBV12-4; abundance: many; d_gene: TRBD2; j_gene: TRBJ2-1; CDR3aa: CASSLSASGLNEQFF; CDR3nt: TGTGCCAGCAGTTTATCGGCTAGCGGGTTGAATGAGCAGTTCTTC
v_gene: TRBV7-2; abundance: few; d_gene: TRBD2; j_gene: TRBJ2-1; CDR3aa: CASSFRGGTYNEQFF; CDR3nt: TGTGCCAGCAGCTTTCGGGGGGGTACCTACAATGAGCAGTTCTTC
v_gene: TRBV5-5; abundance: many; d_gene: -; j_gene: TRBJ2-5; CDR3aa: CASSPDSWQETQYF; CDR3nt: TGTGCCAGCAGCCCGGACAGTTGGCAAGAGACCCAGTACTTC
v_gene: TRBV5-1; abundance: -; d_gene: TRBD2; j_gene: TRBJ2-3; CDR3aa: CASSYRLAPSTDTQYF; CDR3nt: TGCGCCAGCAGCTACAGACTAGCGCCTAGCACAGATACGCAGTATTTT
v_gene: TRBV12-3/TRBV12-4; abundance: -; d_gene: -; j_gene: TRBJ1-5; CDR3aa: CASSLDSGMQPQHF; CDR3nt: TGTGCCAGCAGTTTAGACAGTGGAATGCAGCCCCAGCATTTT
v_gene: TRBV6-5; abundance: many; d_gene: TRBD1; j_gene: TRBJ2-1; CDR3aa: CASSRWDRGFPNEQFF; CDR3nt: TGTGCCAGCAGTCGATGGGACAGGGGATTCCCCAATGAGCAGTTCTTC
v_gene: TRBV10-3; abundance: many; d_gene: -; j_gene: TRBJ2-7; CDR3aa: CAIREQGYEQYF; CDR3nt: TGTGCCATCAGGGAACAGGGCTACGAGCAGTACTTC
v_gene: TRBV29-1; abundance: many; d_gene: -; j_gene: TRBJ2-3; CDR3aa: CSATTHTQYF; CDR3nt: TGCAGCGCCACGACTCATACGCAGTATTTT
v_gene: TRBV7-8; abundance: once; d_gene: TRBD1; j_gene: TRBJ2-7; CDR3aa: CASSLGGTAVGEQYF; CDR3nt: TGTGCCAGCAGCTTAGGGGGGACAGCAGTCGGAGAGCAGTACTTC
v_gene: TRBV10-3; abundance: many; d_gene: TRBD2; j_gene: TRBJ2-7; CDR3aa: CATIGSGTSGSEQYF; CDR3nt: TGTGCCACCATTGGTTCCGGGACTAGCGGGAGCGAGCAGTACTTC
v_gene: TRBV29-1; abundance: many; d_gene: -; j_gene: TRBJ2-1; CDR3aa: CSGSLTYNEQFF; CDR3nt: TGCAGCGGGAGTCTGACCTACAATGAGCAGTTCTTC
v_gene: TRBV4-1; abundance: -; d_gene: TRBD1; j_gene: TRBJ2-7; CDR3aa: CASSQESPGQGFSYEQYF; CDR3nt: TGCGCCAGCAGCCAAGAGAGCCCAGGACAGGGGTTCTCCTACGAGCAGTACTTC
v_gene: TRBV11-2; abundance: many; d_gene: -; j_gene: TRBJ2-1; CDR3aa: CASSLVINEQFF; CDR3nt: TGTGCCAGCAGCTTAGTCATCAATGAGCAGTTCTTC
v_gene: TRBV7-2; abundance: few; d_gene: -; j_gene: TRBJ2-1; CDR3aa: CASSIRGPPYNEQFF; CDR3nt: TGTGCCAGCAGCATCCGGGGGCCACCATACAATGAGCAGTTCTTC
v_gene: TRBV7-2; abundance: many; d_gene: -; j_gene: TRBJ2-7; CDR3aa: CASSYDSSSYEQYF; CDR3nt: TGTGCCAGCAGCTACGACAGTAGCTCCTACGAGCAGTACTTC
v_gene: TRBV18; abundance: -; d_gene: -; j_gene: TRBJ2-1; CDR3aa: CASSLGHDEQFF; CDR3nt: TGTGCCAGCTCACTGGGACATGATGAGCAGTTCTTC
v_gene: TRBV20-1; abundance: few; d_gene: TRBD2; j_gene: TRBJ2-2; CDR3aa: CSARSGNGNTGELFF; CDR3nt: TGCAGTGCCCGTAGCGGGAATGGGAACACCGGGGAGCTGTTTTTT
v_gene: TRBV7-2; abundance: many; d_gene: -; j_gene: TRBJ2-3; CDR3aa: CASSLASRTDTQYF; CDR3nt: TGTGCCAGCAGCTTAGCCAGTAGAACAGATACGCAGTATTTT